The 25 T cell receptor beta chains below come from one sample, sequenced in a study of cytomegalovirus exposure and HLA in healthy donors. PCR employed 60 Vbeta and 13 Jbeta primers. Method: immunoSEQ multiplex PCR; TCRdb's copy keeps in-frame clones and lacks some. This table has 150,000 to 180,000 clones, over 65% appearing once. The sequencing input was PBMCs. All receptors come from a woman aged 40 to 50 in good health and CMV-seronegative.

The chain combines TRBV4-1 with TRBJ2-5; TRBD2 might be the D (5 bases). This CDR3 has 13 amino acids. Germline lookup yields CDR1 MGHRA and CDR2 YSYEKL. The V and J ends lost 4 bases and 1 base respectively, with 7 bases between them. The CDR3 spells CASSLGLQETQYF. As DNA, the CDR3 is TGCGCCAGCAGCCTAGGACTCCAAGAGACCCAGTACTTC.

Of note for this clone: One end of the junction is discordant with germline, which a read error may explain. V is TRBV9 and J is TRBJ2-1; TRBD2 might be the D (5 bases). The CDR3 spans 14 residues. Germline CDR1 reads SGDLS; CDR2 reads YYNGEE. This CDR3 reads CASSVEDSNNEQFF. Written as DNA, the CDR3 is TGTGCCAGCAGCGTAGAGGACTCCAACAATGAGCAGTTCTTC.

The V and J genes are TRBV11-2 and TRBJ2-1; 7 bases match TRBD1. V was clipped by 5 bases and J by 3 bases; unmatched bases: 7. The germline V gene has CDR1 SGHAT and CDR2 FQNNGV. This CDR3 contains 15 residues. CDR3 residues: CASSPVGTVYNEQFF. CDR3 bases: TGTGCCAGCAGCCCAGTCGGGACAGTCTACAATGAGCAGTTCTTC.

The chain is built from TRBV29-1 and TRBJ1-1; 7 bases map to TRBD1. Germline values: CDR1 SQVTM, CDR2 ANQGSEA. The CDR3 length is 13 residues. V lost 3 bases and J lost 5; bases outside the gene matches: 6. CDR3 coding DNA: TGCAGCGTTGAGCCCCAGGGGGAGACTGAAGCTTTCTTT. It is translated as CSVEPQGETEAFF. The full variable domain, its missing parts supplied by reference TRBV29-1 and TRBJ1-1, is SAVISQKPSRDICQRGTSLTIQCQVDSQVTMMFWYRQQPGQSLTLIATANQGSEATYESGFVIDKFPISRPNLTFSTLTVSNMSPEDSSIYLCSVEPQGETEAFFGQGTRLTVV.

J is TRBJ2-1 and V is TRBV2; 7 bases are shared with TRBD1. Germline V gives CDR1 SNHLY, CDR2 FYNNEI. J gave up 5 bases and V 8 bases, and 6 bases lay outside the gene matches. This CDR3 spans 13 amino acids. DNA for the CDR3: TGTGCCAGCCTCCGGGACAGTGACAATGAGCAGTTCTTC. It is translated as CASLRDSDNEQFF.

The V gene is TRBV6-5, the J gene TRBJ1-4; 9 nucleotides agree with TRBD1. This CDR3 has 15 residues. Looked up from germline, CDR1 is MNHEY and CDR2 is SVGAGI. The V gene end was trimmed by 2 bases and the J gene end by 8 bases; junction bases not matched to a gene: 6. DNA for the CDR3: TGTGCCAGCAGTTACAGGGGTGGGACAGGGGAAAAACTGTTTTTT. It codes for CASSYRGGTGEKLFF.

This chain connects TRBV28 to TRBJ1-1, with 7 bases fitting TRBD1. Trimming took 5 bases from V and 0 from J; bases not matched to a gene: 6. The CDR3 consists of 15 residues. Germline V gene sequence: CDR1 MDHEN, CDR2 SYDVKM. CDR3 sequence: CASSRQTGMNTEAFF. CDR3 nucleotide sequence: TGTGCCAGCAGTCGACAGACAGGGATGAACACTGAAGCTTTCTTT. Filled out from reference TRBV28 and TRBJ1-1, the complete variable domain reads DVKVTQSSRYLVKRTGEKVFLECVQDMDHENMFWYRQDPGLGLRLIYFSYDVKMKEKGDIPEGYSVSREKKERFSLILESASTNQTSMYLCASSRQTGMNTEAFFGQGTRLTVV.

V is TRBV5-8 and J is TRBJ1-3, with a weak D call TRBD1 (6 bases). CDR3 length equals 15 residues. Germline values: CDR1 SGHTS, CDR2 YDEGEE. The ends were cut back, 3 bases at V and 0 bases at J, with 10 bases in the middle. This CDR3 is CASSSYRVSGNTIYF. In DNA, the CDR3 is TGTGCCAGCAGCTCATACAGGGTCTCTGGAAACACCATATATTTT.

The chain has TRBV2 and TRBJ2-7, with TRBD1 as a possible D gene (5 bases). The V end was cut by 7 bases, the J end by 5 bases, with 12 bases between. CDR3 length: 12 residues. CDR1 is SNHLY and CDR2 is FYNNEI in the germline V gene. CDR3 DNA: TGTGCCAGCAAGGGGTACGGGCACGAGCAGTACTTC. Translated: CASKGYGHEQYF.

This clone has only one observation. This chain uses TRBV30 with TRBJ2-7; 8 nucleotides agree with TRBD2. Germline V lookup: CDR1 GTSNPN, CDR2 SVGIG (reference sequence). Unmatched junction bases numbered 12, after V lost 1 base and J lost 7 bases. The CDR3 covers 15 residues. The CDR3 DNA reads as TGTGCCTGGAGTGAGGCGGGAGGCCCTCTCCAAGAGCAGTACTTC. Translating gives CAWSEAGGPLQEQYF.

This clone was found a few times. The CDR3 coding sequence is TGTGCCAGCAGCAAATCCACAAAATCCCGGGATCTTTTT. Its translation: CASSKSTKSRDLF. The chain carries TRBV21-1 and TRBJ1-4. TRBV21-1 is a documented pseudogene. CDR3 length: 13 amino acids.

The chain is built from TRBV5-6 and TRBJ2-1; TRBD2 matches at 7 bases. This CDR3 is 16 amino acids long. Germline V gives CDR1 SGHDT, CDR2 YYEEEE. J lost 5 bases, V lost 2 bases, and 10 bases had no gene match. The CDR3 sequence: CASSFGLVAGDNEQFF. CDR3 nucleotides: TGTGCCAGCAGCTTTGGGTTAGTAGCGGGCGACAATGAGCAGTTCTTC.

The chain recombines TRBV6-4 with TRBJ1-4; D is ambiguous. Germline V gene data show CDR1 as MRHNA and CDR2 as SNTAGT. V shed 1 base and J shed 8 bases, with 14 bases lying between them. This CDR3 spans 15 amino acids. CDR3 sequence (DNA): TGTGCCAGCAGTGACTTGAGGCCGCCGATAGAAAAACTGTTTTTT. This encodes CASSDLRPPIEKLFF.

A single count supports this clone. This rearrangement joins TRBV9 to TRBJ2-7, with TRBD1 identical over 7 bases. This CDR3 is built from 17 residues. V trimming: 2 bases; J trimming: 0 bases; junction bases outside the gene matches: 11. Germline V gene lookup returns CDR1 SGDLS and CDR2 YYNGEE. The CDR3 coding sequence is TGTGCCAGCAGCGTCAGTGTTGGACAGGCGAGCTCCTACGAGCAGTACTTC. As protein: CASSVSVGQASSYEQYF. Using reference TRBV9 and TRBJ2-7 for the parts outside the CDR3, the full variable domain is DSGVTQTPKHLITATGQRVTLRCSPRSGDLSVYWYQQSLDQGLQFLIQYYNGEERAKGNILERFSAQQFPDLHSELNLSSLELGDSALYFCASSVSVGQASSYEQYFGPGTRLTVT.

The rearrangement joins TRBV6-1 to TRBJ2-7; D is possibly TRBD1 (6 bases). Germline V gene data show CDR1 as MNHNS and CDR2 as SASEGT. The CDR3 has 12 amino acids. V lost 5 bases to trimming and J lost 2 bases, with 7 bases between them. In DNA form, the CDR3 reads TGTGCCAGCAGTACAGGGCCCTACGAGCAGTACTTC. Translation: CASSTGPYEQYF.

The gene calls are TRBV5-1 and TRBJ2-7, with 7 positions matching TRBD1. CDR1 is SGHRS, CDR2 YFSETQ, per germline. CDR3 length: 14 amino acids. The trim removed 2 bases at V and 5 bases at J, leaving 7 bases unmatched. CDR3 in DNA: TGCGCCAGCAGCTTTTCAGGGGGTGTAAACGAGCAGTACTTC. It yields the protein CASSFSGGVNEQYF.

The chain employs TRBV23-1 and TRBJ1-6, with 10 bases that match TRBD1. TRBV23-1 is labeled an ORF, and its function is uncertain. This CDR3 is built from 15 residues. With V trimmed by 8 bases and J by 7 bases, 8 bases remained unmatched. The CDR3 loop reads CASPGDRGGNSPLHF. The CDR3 nucleotides are TGCGCCAGCCCAGGGGACAGGGGAGGGAATTCACCCCTCCACTTT.

This clone was recorded a few times. The chain combines TRBV4-1 with TRBJ2-7; 9 nucleotides align to TRBD1. Per the germline V gene, CDR1 is MGHRA and CDR2 is YSYEKL. This CDR3 region has 14 residues. V lost 4 bases, J lost 5 bases, and 6 bases stayed unmatched. The CDR3 nucleotides read TGCGCCAGCAGCCCAACAGGGGGCGGGAACGAGCAGTACTTC. Its translation: CASSPTGGGNEQYF.

This rearrangement joins TRBV27 to TRBJ2-5, with 7 bases aligning to TRBD2. CDR3 length: 14 residues. CDR1 and CDR2 from the germline V gene are MNHEY and SMNVEV (reference sequence). V was clipped by 6 bases and J by 4 bases; unmatched bases: 8. DNA of the CDR3: TGTGCCAGCAGGGGGGGAGGGAAGGGAGAGACCCAGTACTTC. Amino acid sequence: CASRGGGKGETQYF.

The chain couples TRBV4-1 to TRBJ2-1; D not resolved. This CDR3 comprises 14 residues. In germline, CDR1 is MGHRA, CDR2 YSYEKL. The V gene lost 5 bases and the J gene lost 5 bases, with 13 bases spanning the gap. This CDR3 reads CASSTQAVDNEQFF. In nucleotides, the CDR3 is TGCGCCAGCAGCACTCAGGCCGTGGACAATGAGCAGTTCTTC.

This chain joins TRBV6-1 and TRBJ2-3, with TRBD1 as a possible D gene (6 bases). This CDR3 has 15 amino acids. Per germline, CDR1 MNHNS and CDR2 SASEGT. V gave up 5 bases and J gave up 8 bases, with 20 bases separating them. The CDR3 protein is CASSSEAGAEGTQYF. CDR3 nucleotide sequence: TGTGCCAGCAGTTCGGAGGCAGGGGCCGAGGGTACGCAGTATTTT.

J is TRBJ2-3 and V is TRBV11-3, with a possible D match to TRBD2 (6 bases). V lost 5 bases to trimming and J lost 7 bases, with 19 bases between them. This CDR3 has 15 residues. In germline, CDR1 is SGHNT, CDR2 YENEEA. CDR3 sequence reads: CASSTASVGRNTQYF. CDR3 coding DNA: TGTGCCAGCAGCACCGCTAGCGTAGGGAGGAATACGCAGTATTTT.

The rearrangement uses TRBV7-6 and TRBJ1-5, with D possibly being TRBD1 (6 bases). This CDR3 has 15 amino acids. Germline V lookup: CDR1 SGHVS, CDR2 FNYEAQ. V was cut by 8 bases and J by 5 bases, with 19 bases left in between. CDR3 sequence: CASSSGEGGDQPQHF. DNA for the CDR3: TGTGCCAGCTCATCAGGGGAGGGGGGTGATCAGCCCCAGCATTTT.

This chain joins TRBV27 and TRBJ1-1; D not certain. Germline loops: CDR1 MNHEY, CDR2 SMNVEV (reference sequence). The CDR3 is made up of 13 amino acids. The ends were cut back, 4 bases at V and 3 bases at J, with 9 bases in the middle. CDR3 residues: CASSSTRDTEAFF. CDR3 DNA: TGTGCCAGCAGTTCTACCCGGGACACTGAAGCTTTCTTT.

The chain has TRBV2 and TRBJ1-5; the match to TRBD1 covers 10 bases. The CDR3 has 13 amino acids. Germline V gene data show CDR1 as SNHLY and CDR2 as FYNNEI. With 4 bases clipped from V and 7 bases from J, the junction kept 1 base outside the gene matches. CDR3 DNA: TGTGCCAGCAGTGGGGACAGGGGCCAGCCCCAGCATTTT. The encoded protein is CASSGDRGQPQHF.